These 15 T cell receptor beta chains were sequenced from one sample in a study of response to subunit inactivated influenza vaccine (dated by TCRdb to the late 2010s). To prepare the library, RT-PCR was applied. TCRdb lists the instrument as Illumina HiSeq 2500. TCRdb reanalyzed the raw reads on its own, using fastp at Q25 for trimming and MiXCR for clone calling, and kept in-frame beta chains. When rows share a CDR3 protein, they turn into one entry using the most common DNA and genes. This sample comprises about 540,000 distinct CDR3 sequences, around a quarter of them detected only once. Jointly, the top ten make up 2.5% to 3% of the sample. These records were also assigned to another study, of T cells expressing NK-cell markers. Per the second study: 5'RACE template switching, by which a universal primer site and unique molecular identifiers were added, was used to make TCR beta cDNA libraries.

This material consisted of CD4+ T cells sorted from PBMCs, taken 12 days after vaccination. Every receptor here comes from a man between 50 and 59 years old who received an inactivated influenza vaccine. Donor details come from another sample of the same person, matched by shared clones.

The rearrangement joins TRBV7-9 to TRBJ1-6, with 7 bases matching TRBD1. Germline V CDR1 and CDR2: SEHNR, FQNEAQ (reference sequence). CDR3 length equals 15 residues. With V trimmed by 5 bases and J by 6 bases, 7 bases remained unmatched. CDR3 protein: CASSARDSANSPLHF. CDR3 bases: TGTGCCAGCAGCGCCCGGGACAGCGCTAATTCACCCCTCCACTTT.

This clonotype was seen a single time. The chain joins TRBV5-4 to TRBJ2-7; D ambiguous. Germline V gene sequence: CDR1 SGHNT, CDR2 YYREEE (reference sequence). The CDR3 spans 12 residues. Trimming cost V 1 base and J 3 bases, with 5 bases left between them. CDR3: CASSLRNYEQYF. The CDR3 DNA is TGTGCCAGCAGCTTGAGGAACTACGAGCAGTACTTC. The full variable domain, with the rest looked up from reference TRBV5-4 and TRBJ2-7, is ETGVTQSPTHLIKTRGQQVTLRCSSQSGHNTVSWYQQALGQGPQFIFQYYREEENGRGNFPPRFSGLQFPNYSSELNVNALELDDSALYLCASSLRNYEQYFGPGTRLTVT.

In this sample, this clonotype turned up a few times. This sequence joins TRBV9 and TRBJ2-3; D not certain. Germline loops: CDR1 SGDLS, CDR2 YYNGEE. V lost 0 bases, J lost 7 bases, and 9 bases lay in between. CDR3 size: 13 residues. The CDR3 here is CASSVALGNTQYF. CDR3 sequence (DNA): TGTGCCAGCAGCGTAGCTCTTGGTAATACGCAGTATTTT. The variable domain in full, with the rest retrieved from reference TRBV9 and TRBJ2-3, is DSGVTQTPKHLITATGQRVTLRCSPRSGDLSVYWYQQSLDQGLQFLIQYYNGEERAKGNILERFSAQQFPDLHSELNLSSLELGDSALYFCASSVALGNTQYFGPGTRLTVL.

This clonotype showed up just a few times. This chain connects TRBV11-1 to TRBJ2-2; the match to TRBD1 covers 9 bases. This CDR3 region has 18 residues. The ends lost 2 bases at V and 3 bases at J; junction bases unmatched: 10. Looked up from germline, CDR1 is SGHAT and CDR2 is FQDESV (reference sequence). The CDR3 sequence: CASSLWIGTGRDTGELFF. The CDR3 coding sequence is TGTGCCAGCAGCTTATGGATCGGGACAGGGAGAGACACCGGGGAGCTGTTTTTT.

Here the CDR3 reads CASSLTSGRAFF. CDR3 nucleotide sequence: TGTGCCAGCAGCCTTACTAGCGGGAGGGCGTTCTTC. This chain uses TRBV11-2 with TRBJ2-1; 13 positions match TRBD2. V trimming: 5 bases; J trimming: 15 bases; junction bases outside the gene matches: 4. This CDR3 contains 12 residues. Germline V lookup: CDR1 SGHAT, CDR2 FQNNGV.

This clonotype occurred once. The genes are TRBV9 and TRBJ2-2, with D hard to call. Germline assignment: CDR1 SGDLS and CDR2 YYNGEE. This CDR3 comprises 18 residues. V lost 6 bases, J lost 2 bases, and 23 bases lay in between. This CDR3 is CASTRQGVAALNTGELFF. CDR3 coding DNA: TGTGCCAGCACCCGACAAGGAGTGGCTGCTCTAAACACCGGGGAGCTGTTTTTT.

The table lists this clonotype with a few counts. The CDR3 sequence: CASSHRDNNQPQHF. CDR3 DNA: TGTGCCAGCTCACACCGGGACAATAATCAGCCCCAGCATTTT. The chain recombines TRBV18 with TRBJ1-5; D may be TRBD1 (6 bases). This CDR3 is built from 14 residues. CDR1 and CDR2 (germline): KGHSH, LQKENI. Deletions cut 4 bases from V and 4 bases from J, with 11 bases between.

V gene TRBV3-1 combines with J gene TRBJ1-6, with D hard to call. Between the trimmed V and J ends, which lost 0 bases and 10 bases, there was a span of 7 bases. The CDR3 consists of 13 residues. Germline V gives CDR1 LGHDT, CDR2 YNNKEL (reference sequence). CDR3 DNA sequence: TGTGCCAGCAGCCAAGATATCGGATCACCCCTCCACTTT. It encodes CASSQDIGSPLHF. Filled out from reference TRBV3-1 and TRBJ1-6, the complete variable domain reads DTAVSQTPKYLVTQMGNDKSIKCEQNLGHDTMYWYKQDSKKFLKIMFSYNNKELIINETVPNRFSPKSPDKAHLNLHINSLELGDSAVYFCASSQDIGSPLHFGNGTRLTVT.

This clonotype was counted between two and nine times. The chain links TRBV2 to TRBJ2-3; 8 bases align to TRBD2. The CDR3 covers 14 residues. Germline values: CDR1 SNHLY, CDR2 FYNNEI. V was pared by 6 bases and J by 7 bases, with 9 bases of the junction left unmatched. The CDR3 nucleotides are TGTGCCAGCAGCGCCCGGGGGGGCGTTAATACGCAGTATTTT. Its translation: CASSARGGVNTQYF.

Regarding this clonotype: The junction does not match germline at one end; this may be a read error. CDR3 sequence (DNA): TGTGCCAGCAGTCACTCGAGGGAAGGGCCCCAGCATTTT. Amino acids: CASSHSREGPQHF. This chain connects TRBV6-5 to TRBJ1-5; no clear D. The CDR3 has 13 amino acids. Looked up from germline, CDR1 is MNHEY and CDR2 is SVGAGI.

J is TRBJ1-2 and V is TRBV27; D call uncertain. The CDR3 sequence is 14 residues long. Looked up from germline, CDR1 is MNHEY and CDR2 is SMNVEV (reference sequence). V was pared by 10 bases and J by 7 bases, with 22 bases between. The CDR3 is CATRMGVAPGGYTF. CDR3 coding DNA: TGTGCCACCCGTATGGGAGTTGCCCCCGGTGGCTACACCTTC.

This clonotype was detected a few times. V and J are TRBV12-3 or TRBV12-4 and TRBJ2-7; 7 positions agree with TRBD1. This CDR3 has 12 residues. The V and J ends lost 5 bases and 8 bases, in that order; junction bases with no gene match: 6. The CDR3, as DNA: TGTGCCAGCAGTCCAGGACAGGTACAGCAGTACTTC. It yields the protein CASSPGQVQQYF.

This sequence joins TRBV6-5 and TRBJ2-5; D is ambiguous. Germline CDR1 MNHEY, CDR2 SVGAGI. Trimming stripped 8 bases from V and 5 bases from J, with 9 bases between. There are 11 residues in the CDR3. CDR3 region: CASGLGETQYF. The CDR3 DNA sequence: TGTGCCAGCGGGCTGGGGGAGACCCAGTACTTC.

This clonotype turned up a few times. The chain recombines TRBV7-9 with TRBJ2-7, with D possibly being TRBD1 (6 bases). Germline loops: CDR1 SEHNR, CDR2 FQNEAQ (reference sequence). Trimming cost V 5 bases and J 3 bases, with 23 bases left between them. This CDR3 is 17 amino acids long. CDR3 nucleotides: TGTGCCAGCAGCCTCGCGTCCGGGACAACGGCCGTCTACGAGCAGTACTTC. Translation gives CASSLASGTTAVYEQYF. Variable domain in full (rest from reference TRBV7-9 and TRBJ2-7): DTGVSQNPRHKITKRGQNVTFRCDPISEHNRLYWYRQTLGQGPEFLTYFQNEAQLEKSRLLSDRFSAERPKGSFSTLEIQRTEQGDSAMYLCASSLASGTTAVYEQYFGPGTRLTVT.

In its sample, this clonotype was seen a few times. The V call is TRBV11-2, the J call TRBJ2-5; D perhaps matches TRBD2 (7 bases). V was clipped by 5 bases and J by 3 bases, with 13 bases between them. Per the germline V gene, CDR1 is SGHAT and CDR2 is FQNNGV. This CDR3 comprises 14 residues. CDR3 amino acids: CASSVGGHEETQYF. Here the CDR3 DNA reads TGTGCCAGCAGCGTCGGGGGGCATGAAGAGACCCAGTACTTC.